A single sample is the source of the 20 T cell receptor beta chains below, sequenced in a study of shared clonotypes between healthy human individuals. TCRdb keeps only in-frame clones here, not all; method: immunoSEQ multiplex PCR. The table includes roughly 2.2 million clones, 80% to 95% detected once. Sequencing was performed on naive CD4+ T cells from PBMCs. Subset specified: CD45RA+ positively selected. Receptors were obtained from a young man in good health. Some clones in this sample may be carry-over from other donors' samples.

The chain combines TRBV7-9 with TRBJ2-3, with D possibly TRBD1 on 6 matching bases. The CDR3 totals 16 residues. Germline lookup yields CDR1 SEHNR and CDR2 FQNEAQ (reference sequence). Trimming removed 4 bases at V and 4 bases at J, with 18 bases between. CDR3 in amino acids: CASSSPTGQSPDTQYF. CDR3 nucleotides: TGTGCCAGCAGCTCCCCCACCGGACAGAGTCCAGATACGCAGTATTTT.

This chain connects TRBV7-9 to TRBJ2-3; TRBD2 matches at 10 bases. Germline CDR1 SEHNR, CDR2 FQNEAQ (reference sequence). V shed 7 bases and J 2 bases; nucleotides not matched to a gene: 6. The CDR3 has 15 residues. The CDR3 reads CASTPLAGPTDTQYF. The CDR3 DNA reads as TGTGCCAGCACCCCACTAGCGGGACCCACAGATACGCAGTATTTT.

As DNA, the CDR3 is TGTGCCAGCTCACCAGTAGGACGGGAGCAGTTCTTC. As protein: CASSPVGREQFF. V and J are TRBV18 and TRBJ2-1; the D is unclear. Per the germline V gene, CDR1 is KGHSH and CDR2 is LQKENI. The germline V and J ends were trimmed by 2 bases and 10 bases, with 9 bases remaining between them. This CDR3 region has 12 residues.

The gene calls are TRBV11-2 and TRBJ2-7; 10 positions match TRBD2. Trimming removed 4 bases from V and 5 bases from J; junction bases left unmatched: 2. Germline CDR1 is SGHAT and CDR2 is FQNNGV. The CDR3 totals 13 residues. The CDR3 DNA is TGTGCCAGCAGCTCCGGGACTAGCGACGAGCAGTACTTC. Its protein product is CASSSGTSDEQYF.

This chain joins TRBV4-3 and TRBJ1-1, with unresolved D. The germline gives CDR1 LGHNA, CDR2 YSLEER. Trimming took off 3 bases at V and 4 bases at J, with 15 bases between the two ends. This CDR3 is built from 15 residues. The CDR3 coding sequence is TGCGCCAGCAGCCACAAGTATTTGGGGAGCACTGAAGCTTTCTTT. It encodes CASSHKYLGSTEAFF.

The chain is built from TRBV11-3 and TRBJ2-3; D is uncertain. Trimming removed 5 bases from V and 2 bases from J, with 14 bases in between. The CDR3 covers 15 residues. The germline V gene has CDR1 SGHNT and CDR2 YENEEA. For the CDR3, the DNA is TGTGCCAGCAGCGCAACCGGAAGATCCACAGATACGCAGTATTTT. Translation: CASSATGRSTDTQYF.

This clone came up once. The V call is TRBV9, the J call TRBJ2-3, with D tentatively TRBD1 (6 bases). The CDR3 spans 15 residues. Trimming removed 4 bases at V and 0 bases at J, with 12 bases between. Germline lookup yields CDR1 SGDLS and CDR2 YYNGEE. The CDR3 DNA reads as TGTGCCAGCAGCAATAGACAGGCCAGCACAGATACGCAGTATTTT. Translated: CASSNRQASTDTQYF.

The rearrangement links TRBV18 to TRBJ2-7; 9 bases are shared with TRBD2. The CDR3 runs 17 residues. The germline CDR1 and CDR2 sequences are KGHSH and LQKENI. V was pared by 3 bases and J by 2 bases, with 11 bases of the junction left unmatched. The DNA for the CDR3 is TGTGCCAGCTCACCTTCGGGCGGACTAGCGCGAACCTACGAGCAGTACTTC. It translates to CASSPSGGLARTYEQYF.

In this sample, this clone turned up a few times. The chain combines TRBV18 with TRBJ1-1; 8 nucleotides agree with TRBD1. This CDR3 has 14 amino acids. V dropped 3 bases and J dropped 3; count of bases not matched to a gene: 3. Germline values: CDR1 KGHSH, CDR2 LQKENI. CDR3 in DNA: TGTGCCAGCTCACCTGTACAGGGGGACACTGAAGCTTTCTTT. Protein sequence: CASSPVQGDTEAFF.

The rearrangement uses TRBV7-3 and TRBJ1-5; TRBD1 agrees at 8 bases. The CDR3 consists of 15 residues. CDR1 is SGHTA, CDR2 FQGTGA, per germline. Germline trimming cut 5 bases from V and 3 bases from J; bases unmatched to any gene: 6. CDR3 coding DNA: TGTGCCAGCAGCATCGGGACAGGAACCAATCAGCCCCAGCATTTT. Translating gives CASSIGTGTNQPQHF.

V and J are TRBV5-1 and TRBJ2-3; TRBD1 agrees at 9 bases. Germline CDR1 SGHRS, CDR2 YFSETQ. Losses at the gene ends were 0 bases for V and 0 bases for J; bases not matched to a gene: 2. The CDR3 sequence is 16 residues long. CDR3 sequence reads: CASSLADRGSTDTQYF. For the CDR3, the DNA is TGCGCCAGCAGCTTGGCGGACAGGGGTAGCACAGATACGCAGTATTTT.

The chain combines TRBV10-3 with TRBJ2-3; 7 nucleotides line up with TRBD2. CDR1 and CDR2 (germline): ENHRY, SYGVKD. There are 15 residues in the CDR3. The ends lost 6 bases at V and 4 bases at J; junction bases unmatched: 10. The CDR3 region is CAISVLGEGADTQYF. The CDR3, as DNA: TGTGCCATCAGCGTACTGGGGGAGGGAGCAGATACGCAGTATTTT.

The chain joins TRBV7-8 to TRBJ1-5; D call uncertain. V was clipped by 5 bases and J by 1 base, with 12 bases between them. This CDR3 contains 15 residues. Looked up from germline, CDR1 is SGHVS and CDR2 is FQNEAQ. CDR3 in amino acids: CASSHSRISNQPQHF. Written as DNA, the CDR3 is TGTGCCAGCAGCCACAGCAGGATCAGCAATCAGCCCCAGCATTTT.

This sequence joins TRBV9 and TRBJ2-3; the match to TRBD2 covers 10 bases. This CDR3 has 16 residues. The germline gives CDR1 SGDLS, CDR2 YYNGEE. After removal of 1 base from V and 2 bases from J, the junction contained 4 bases not matched to a gene. The CDR3 loop is CASSVSGRAPTDTQYF. The CDR3 nucleotides read TGTGCCAGCAGCGTAAGCGGGAGGGCCCCCACAGATACGCAGTATTTT.

With respect to this clone: Other nucleotide sequences from this sample produce the same CDR3. The chain carries TRBV5-6 and TRBJ2-1, with 9 bases identical to TRBD2. The CDR3 extends over 15 amino acids. V lost 0 bases, J lost 5 bases, and 3 bases stayed unmatched. Looked up from germline, CDR1 is SGHDT and CDR2 is YYEEEE. In DNA form, the CDR3 reads TGTGCCAGCAGCTTGGGGACTAGCGCGAACAATGAGCAGTTCTTC. Encoded protein: CASSLGTSANNEQFF.

The rearrangement links TRBV6-5 to TRBJ1-6, with TRBD1 matching 8 bases. The CDR3 has 15 amino acids. The V gene end was trimmed by 2 bases and the J gene end by 4 bases; junction bases not matched to a gene: 1. Germline lookup yields CDR1 MNHEY and CDR2 SVGAGI. For the CDR3, the DNA is TGTGCCAGCAGTTACGACAGGGGATATAATTCACCCCTCCACTTT. It is translated as CASSYDRGYNSPLHF.

This chain links TRBV9 with TRBJ1-2; TRBD1 is a possible D gene (5 bases). V was pared by 3 bases and J by 4 bases, with 19 bases between. Germline V CDR1 and CDR2: SGDLS, YYNGEE. The length of the CDR3 is 16 residues. In DNA, the CDR3 is TGTGCCAGCAGCGGGGGCGGACCGTGGGCCGGCTATGGCTACACCTTC. Protein sequence: CASSGGGPWAGYGYTF.

The CDR3 here is CASSPLRQETQYF. The DNA for the CDR3 is TGTGCCAGTAGCCCCCTGCGCCAAGAGACCCAGTACTTC. The chain carries TRBV19 and TRBJ2-5; D remains unclear. V lost 6 bases and J lost 1, with 9 bases in between. CDR3 length equals 13 residues. Germline CDR1 is LNHDA and CDR2 is SQIVND (reference sequence).

V is TRBV19 and J is TRBJ2-5; 8 nucleotides align to TRBD1. Germline CDR1 LNHDA, CDR2 SQIVND (reference sequence). The CDR3 extends over 14 amino acids. Trimming cost V 5 bases and J 5 bases; bases outside gene matches: 7. Written as DNA, the CDR3 is TGTGCCAGTAGTCAGACAGGGGTCCGCGAGACCCAGTACTTC. As protein: CASSQTGVRETQYF.

The chain recombines TRBV9 with TRBJ2-1; the match to TRBD2 covers 7 bases. CDR1 and CDR2 (germline): SGDLS, YYNGEE. The CDR3 length is 16 residues. Losses at the gene ends were 0 bases for V and 6 bases for J; bases not matched to a gene: 9. In nucleotides, the CDR3 is TGTGCCAGCAGCGTAGTGGCGGGGGTTGTACTCAATGAGCAGTTCTTC. The encoded protein is CASSVVAGVVLNEQFF.